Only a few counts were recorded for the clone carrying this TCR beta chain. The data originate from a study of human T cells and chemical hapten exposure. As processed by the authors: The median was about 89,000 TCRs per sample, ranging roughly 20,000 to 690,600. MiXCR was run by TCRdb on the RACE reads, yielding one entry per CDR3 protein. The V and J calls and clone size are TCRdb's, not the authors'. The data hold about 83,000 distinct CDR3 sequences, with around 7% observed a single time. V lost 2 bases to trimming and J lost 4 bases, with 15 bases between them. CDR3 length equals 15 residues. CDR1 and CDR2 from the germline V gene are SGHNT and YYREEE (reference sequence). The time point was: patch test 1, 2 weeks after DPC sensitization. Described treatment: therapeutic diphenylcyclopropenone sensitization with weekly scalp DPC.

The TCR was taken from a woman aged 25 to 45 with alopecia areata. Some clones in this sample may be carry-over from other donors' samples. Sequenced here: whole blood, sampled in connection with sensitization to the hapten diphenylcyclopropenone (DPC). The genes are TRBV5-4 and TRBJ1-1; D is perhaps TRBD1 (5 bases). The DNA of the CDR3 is TGTGCCAGCAGCTTTGGAGCAGGGATCTTCACTGAAGCTTTCTTT. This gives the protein CASSFGAGIFTEAFF. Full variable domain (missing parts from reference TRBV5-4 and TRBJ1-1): ETGVTQSPTHLIKTRGQQVTLRCSSQSGHNTVSWYQQALGQGPQFIFQYYREEENGRGNFPPRFSGLQFPNYSSELNVNALELDDSALYLCASSFGAGIFTEAFFGQGTRLTVV.